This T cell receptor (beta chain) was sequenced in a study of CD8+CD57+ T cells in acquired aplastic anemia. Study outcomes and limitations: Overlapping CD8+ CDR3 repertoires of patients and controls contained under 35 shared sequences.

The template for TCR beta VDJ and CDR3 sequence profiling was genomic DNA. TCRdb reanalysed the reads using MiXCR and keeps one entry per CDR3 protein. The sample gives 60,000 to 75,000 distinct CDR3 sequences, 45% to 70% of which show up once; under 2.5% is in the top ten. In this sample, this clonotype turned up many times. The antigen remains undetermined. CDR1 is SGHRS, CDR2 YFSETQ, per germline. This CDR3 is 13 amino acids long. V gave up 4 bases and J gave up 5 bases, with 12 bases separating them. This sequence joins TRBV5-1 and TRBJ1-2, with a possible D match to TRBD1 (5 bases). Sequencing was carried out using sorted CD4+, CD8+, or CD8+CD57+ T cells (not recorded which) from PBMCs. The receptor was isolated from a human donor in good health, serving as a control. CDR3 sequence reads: CASSPTVAYGYTF. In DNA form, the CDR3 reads TGCGCCAGCAGCCCGACAGTGGCATATGGCTACACCTTC.